This T cell receptor (beta chain) was recovered during a study of blood T cell repertoires in COVID-19. Germline CDR1 reads SGHAT; CDR2 reads FQNNGV. V dropped 0 bases and J dropped 3 bases, with 9 bases sitting between them. The CDR3 runs 15 residues. Assay: immunoSEQ multiplex PCR; the TCRdb copy retains only in-frame clones and omits some. The sample records hundreds of thousands of clones, 85% to 90% being singletons. The receptor was isolated from a woman between 40 and 50 years old who had recovered from COVID-19. The V gene is TRBV11-2, the J gene TRBJ1-5; tentative D call: TRBD1 (5 bases). Sequencing used peripheral blood. The CDR3 bases are TGTGCCAGCAGCTTAGATTCGGACACCAATCAGCCCCAGCATTTT. It yields the protein CASSLDSDTNQPQHF.